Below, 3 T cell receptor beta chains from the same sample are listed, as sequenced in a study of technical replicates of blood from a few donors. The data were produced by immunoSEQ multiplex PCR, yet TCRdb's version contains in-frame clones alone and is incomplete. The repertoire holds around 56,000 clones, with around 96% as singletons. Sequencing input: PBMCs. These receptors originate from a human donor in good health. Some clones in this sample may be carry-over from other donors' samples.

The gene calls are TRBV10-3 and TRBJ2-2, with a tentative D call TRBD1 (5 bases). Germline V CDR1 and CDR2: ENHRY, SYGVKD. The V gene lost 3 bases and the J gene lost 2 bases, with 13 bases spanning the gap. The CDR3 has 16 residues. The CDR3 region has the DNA TGTGCCATCAGTGACAAGGGGCGATCTAACACCGGGGAGCTGTTTTTT. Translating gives CAISDKGRSNTGELFF.

CDR3 nucleotide sequence: TGCGCCAGCAGCAAGGAACAACAGGTGGCCTACGAGCAGTACTTC. Translating it yields CASSKEQQVAYEQYF. J is TRBJ2-7 and V is TRBV5-1; D is possibly TRBD1 (5 bases). There are 15 residues in the CDR3. Trimming took 4 bases from V and 2 from J, leaving 16 bases between them. Per germline, CDR1 SGHRS and CDR2 YFSETQ.

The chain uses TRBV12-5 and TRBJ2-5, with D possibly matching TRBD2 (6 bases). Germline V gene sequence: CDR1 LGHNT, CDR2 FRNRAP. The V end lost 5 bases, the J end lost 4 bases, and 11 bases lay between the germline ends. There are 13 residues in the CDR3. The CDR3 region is CASGTGVVETQYF. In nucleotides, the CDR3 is TGTGCTAGTGGTACGGGGGTGGTAGAGACCCAGTACTTC.